The 31 T cell receptor beta chains below were found in one sample sequenced in a study of beta chain features in type 1 diabetes. General observations from the study: Shorter TCRB CDR3s, moderately but significantly so, marked every one of the four CD4+ subsets in Type 1 diabetes patients.

The isolated RNA, all of it, was reverse transcribed, so expressed TCRB transcripts were what got sequenced. Generated by immunoSEQ multiplex PCR, the TCRdb table keeps only in-frame clones and is missing some. The sample lists roughly 24,000 clones, approximately 69% seen once, with about 4% in the top ten. Their specific antigens are unknown. Sequenced: Tregs from blood. These receptors were taken from a man aged 18 to 30 with type 1 diabetes.

V and J are TRBV21-1 and TRBJ1-2. TRBV21-1 is designated a pseudogene. This CDR3 is 14 amino acids long. This CDR3 reads CASSKGEINYGYTF. The CDR3 coding sequence is TGTGCCAGCAGCAAAGGAGAGATAAACTATGGCTACACCTTC.

The CDR3 protein is CASSDRPYEQYF. CDR3 in DNA: TGTGCCAGCAGCGACAGGCCCTACGAGCAGTACTTC. The chain is built from TRBV7-8 and TRBJ2-7; D perhaps matches TRBD1 (6 bases). V was trimmed by 5 bases and J by 2 bases, leaving 7 bases between them. Per germline, CDR1 SGHVS and CDR2 FQNEAQ. The CDR3 extends over 12 amino acids.

The CDR3, as DNA: TGTGCCAGCAGTTTTATCAGGGCAACTAATGAAAAACTGTTTTTT. This sequence encodes CASSFIRATNEKLFF. The chain recombines TRBV27 with TRBJ1-4, with D possibly matching TRBD1 (5 bases). Trimming cost V 3 bases and J 0 bases, with 8 bases left between them. CDR3 length equals 15 residues. CDR1 and CDR2 (germline): MNHEY, SMNVEV (reference sequence).

In its sample, this clone was seen a few times. The chain combines TRBV7-2 with TRBJ2-7, with 9 nucleotides matching TRBD1. Germline CDR1 SGHTA, CDR2 FQGNSA. The CDR3 loop spans 14 amino acids. V gave up 6 bases and J gave up 2 bases; unmatched junction bases: 5. The CDR3 DNA sequence: TGTGCCAGCAGTAGCCGACAGGGGGCCTACGAGCAGTACTTC. It codes for CASSSRQGAYEQYF.

The chain recombines TRBV30 with TRBJ2-6, with a tentative D call TRBD2 (5 bases). The germline CDR1 and CDR2 sequences are GTSNPN and SVGIG (reference sequence). CDR3 length: 15 amino acids. V was pared by 7 bases and J by 2 bases, with 15 bases between. The CDR3 is CASTPRRAGANVLTF. The CDR3 region has the DNA TGTGCCTCAACCCCACGGCGGGCTGGGGCCAACGTCCTGACTTTC.

This chain uses TRBV25-1 with TRBJ2-7; 8 bases map to TRBD1. The junction had 20 bases not matched to a gene; V was cut back by 7 bases and J by 3 bases. The CDR3 runs to 18 residues. Germline CDR1 MGHDK, CDR2 SYGVNS. DNA of the CDR3: TGTGCCAGCACCCCGGGACAGGTGAAAGACTGGGGTCACTACGAGCAGTACTTC. Encoded protein: CASTPGQVKDWGHYEQYF.

V usage is TRBV5-1 and J usage is TRBJ1-2, with a tentative D call TRBD1 (5 bases). The CDR3 loop spans 15 amino acids. V lost 0 bases, J lost 7 bases, and 16 bases lay in between. The germline V gene encodes CDR1 SGHRS and CDR2 YFSETQ. CDR3 in amino acids: CASSLEAERRGGYTF. CDR3 DNA sequence: TGCGCCAGCAGCTTGGAGGCAGAACGTAGGGGTGGCTACACCTTC.

This clone was observed a handful of times. The rearrangement joins TRBV5-4 to TRBJ2-1; weak D call: TRBD2 (6 bases). The V end was cut by 1 base, the J end by 4 bases, with 18 bases between. Germline V gives CDR1 SGHNT, CDR2 YYREEE (reference sequence). The CDR3 totals 17 residues. In nucleotides, the CDR3 is TGTGCCAGCAGCTTGAGAATACGGACTATTGTTTACAATGAGCAGTTCTTC. This gives the protein CASSLRIRTIVYNEQFF.

There are a few counts of this clone. The V call is TRBV7-2, the J call TRBJ2-1; weak D call: TRBD2 (6 bases). This CDR3 is built from 13 residues. Germline V gene lookup returns CDR1 SGHTA and CDR2 FQGNSA. V lost 4 bases, J lost 3 bases, and 7 bases lay in between. The CDR3 DNA reads as TGTGCCAGCAGCTCGGGACTCTACAATGAGCAGTTCTTC. Translated, it gives CASSSGLYNEQFF. Combining the CDR3 with reference TRBV7-2 and TRBJ2-1 gives the whole variable domain GAGVSQSPSNKVTEKGKDVELRCDPISGHTALYWYRQSLGQGLEFLIYFQGNSAPDKSGLPSDRFSAERTGGSVSTLTIQRTQQEDSAVYLCASSSGLYNEQFFGPGTRLTVL.

The chain joins TRBV25-1 to TRBJ2-7; TRBD1 agrees at 10 bases. Germline CDR1 reads MGHDK; CDR2 reads SYGVNS. V lost 8 bases and J lost 1; bases outside the gene matches: 5. The length of the CDR3 is 14 residues. CDR3 residues: CASGGQGISYEQYF. The DNA for the CDR3 is TGTGCCAGCGGGGGACAGGGGATATCCTACGAGCAGTACTTC.

This chain connects TRBV15 to TRBJ2-1, with TRBD2 matching over 8 bases. This CDR3 is 16 amino acids long. Germline V lookup: CDR1 LNHNV, CDR2 YYDKDF (reference sequence). The V segment lost 4 bases and the J segment 4 bases; nucleotides outside the gene matches: 9. The CDR3 reads CATSTLAGSNYNEQFF. The CDR3 bases are TGTGCCACCAGCACCTTAGCGGGATCGAATTACAATGAGCAGTTCTTC.

The J gene is TRBJ1-5, the V gene TRBV30, with TRBD1 as a possible D gene (5 bases). The length of the CDR3 is 16 residues. Trimming shortened V by 3 bases and J by 2 bases, and 17 bases separated the two germline ends. Germline lookup yields CDR1 GTSNPN and CDR2 SVGIG (reference sequence). CDR3 nucleotide sequence: TGTGCCTGGAGACGAGGTGGGGCAGGAGGCAATCAGCCCCAGCATTTT. As protein: CAWRRGGAGGNQPQHF.

The V gene is TRBV18, the J gene TRBJ2-7, with a possible D match to TRBD2 (5 bases). Germline values: CDR1 KGHSH, CDR2 LQKENI. V lost 4 bases and J lost 12, with 16 bases in between. This CDR3 has 12 residues. The DNA of the CDR3 is TGTGCCAGCTCACTGAACGGGCATGCGGGGTACTTC. It encodes CASSLNGHAGYF.

In this sample, this clone turned up a few times. V usage is TRBV6-5 and J usage is TRBJ2-1, with D hard to call. This CDR3 is built from 12 residues. Germline V gene lookup returns CDR1 MNHEY and CDR2 SVGAGI. V dropped 6 bases and J dropped 6 bases, with 9 bases sitting between them. This CDR3 reads CASRQAGNEQFF. As DNA, the CDR3 is TGTGCCAGCAGGCAGGCTGGCAATGAGCAGTTCTTC.

The chain recombines TRBV7-9 with TRBJ2-5; tentatively, D is TRBD1 (7 bases). Per germline, CDR1 SEHNR and CDR2 FQNEAQ (reference sequence). CDR3 length equals 14 residues. Trimming pared 8 bases from V and 4 bases from J, leaving 17 bases between. This chain's CDR3 is CASGGGTVLETQYF. The CDR3, as DNA: TGTGCCAGCGGGGGCGGGACAGTCTTAGAGACCCAGTACTTC.

The V gene is TRBV7-2, the J gene TRBJ2-7; no reliable D call. Germline assignment: CDR1 SGHTA and CDR2 FQGNSA. V was clipped by 5 bases and J by 1 base, with 9 bases between them. This CDR3 is 13 amino acids long. Here the CDR3 DNA reads TGTGCCAGCAGCCGCGCCGGTTCCTACGAGCAGTACTTC. Translation: CASSRAGSYEQYF.

The chain employs TRBV7-9 and TRBJ1-1; D unresolved. The ends were cut back, 2 bases at V and 4 bases at J, with 8 bases in the middle. The CDR3 totals 13 residues. Germline-derived CDR1 and CDR2 are SEHNR and FQNEAQ (reference sequence). The CDR3 loop reads CASSLYAVTEAFF. The CDR3 DNA reads as TGTGCCAGCAGCTTATATGCAGTCACTGAAGCTTTCTTT.

The gene calls are TRBV19 and TRBJ2-3, with a weak D call TRBD2 (5 bases). Germline V CDR1 and CDR2: LNHDA, SQIVND (reference sequence). This CDR3 is built from 15 residues. The V gene lost 2 bases and the J gene lost 2 bases, with 11 bases spanning the gap. DNA for the CDR3: TGTGCCAGTAGTATATGGGCTGACTACACAGATACGCAGTATTTT. Its translation: CASSIWADYTDTQYF.

The rearrangement uses TRBV6-6 and TRBJ2-7; possibly TRBD2 for D (6 bases). From germline, CDR1 is MNHNY and CDR2 SVGAGI (reference sequence). Trimming shortened V by 4 bases and J by 2 bases, and 12 bases separated the two germline ends. CDR3 length equals 14 residues. The DNA for the CDR3 is TGTGCCAGCAGTTTTAGCGGAAGGGCCTACGAGCAGTACTTC. It yields the protein CASSFSGRAYEQYF.

V usage is TRBV14 and J usage is TRBJ2-3; 9 bases are shared with TRBD1. In germline, CDR1 is SGHDN, CDR2 FVKESK. CDR3 length equals 15 residues. Trimming at V came to 4 bases and at J to 2 bases, leaving 4 bases not matched to a gene. The CDR3 protein is CASSPGQGYTDTQYF. In DNA form, the CDR3 reads TGTGCCAGCAGCCCGGGACAGGGCTACACAGATACGCAGTATTTT.

The V and J genes are TRBV7-9 and TRBJ1-6; a possible D gene is TRBD1 (6 bases). The V gene's germline CDR1 is SEHNR and CDR2 FQNEAQ (reference sequence). The CDR3 sequence is 15 residues long. The germline V and J ends were trimmed by 0 bases and 9 bases, with 12 bases remaining between them. Here the CDR3 reads CASSLAQGRRSPLHF. The CDR3 DNA reads as TGTGCCAGCAGCTTAGCCCAGGGGCGACGTTCACCCCTCCACTTT.

This chain uses TRBV5-1 with TRBJ2-5; 8 nucleotides align to TRBD1. The J call may be faulty, since TRBJ2-7 better matches the DNA end. Germline V gives CDR1 SGHRS, CDR2 YFSETQ. The CDR3 totals 14 residues. The CDR3 region is CASSSGQATYEQYF. The CDR3 nucleotides are TGCGCCAGCAGCTCGGGACAGGCTACCTACGAGCAGTACTTC.

In this sample, this clone turned up a few times. This chain connects TRBV5-1 to TRBJ1-2; D is possibly TRBD1 (6 bases). Germline CDR1 and CDR2: SGHRS and YFSETQ. Between the trimmed V and J ends, which lost 5 bases and 2 bases, there was a span of 13 bases. The CDR3 contains 14 residues. The CDR3 loop is CASRGGPTNYGYTF. The CDR3 coding sequence is TGCGCCAGCAGAGGGGGTCCGACGAACTATGGCTACACCTTC.

The rearrangement joins TRBV7-6 to TRBJ2-3; 7 bases match TRBD2. CDR1 and CDR2 (germline): SGHVS, FNYEAQ. This CDR3 is 16 amino acids long. Trimming cost V 2 bases and J 0 bases; bases outside gene matches: 5. The CDR3 DNA reads as TGTGCCAGCAGCTTACGGAGCGGGGCAAGCACAGATACGCAGTATTTT. Translation gives CASSLRSGASTDTQYF. The full variable domain, with the rest looked up from reference TRBV7-6 and TRBJ2-3, is GAGVSQSPRYKVTKRGQDVALRCDPISGHVSLYWYRQALGQGPEFLTYFNYEAQQDKSGLPNDRFSAERPEGSISTLTIQRTEQRDSAMYRCASSLRSGASTDTQYFGPGTRLTVL.

This clone came up a few times. The rearrangement links TRBV5-1 to TRBJ2-5, with D perhaps TRBD1 (5 bases). The CDR3 runs 13 residues. Looked up from germline, CDR1 is SGHRS and CDR2 is YFSETQ. The ends were cut back, 0 bases at V and 7 bases at J, with 10 bases in the middle. The CDR3 loop is CASSLDRRGTQYF. In DNA, the CDR3 is TGCGCCAGCAGCTTGGACAGGAGAGGGACCCAGTACTTC.

The chain is built from TRBV5-4 and TRBJ2-3; D is ambiguous. CDR1 and CDR2 from the germline V gene are SGHNT and YYREEE (reference sequence). The CDR3 runs 12 residues. Trimming pared 2 bases from V and 2 bases from J, leaving 3 bases between. CDR3 in DNA: TGTGCCAGCAGCTTCCTCACAGATACGCAGTATTTT. The encoded protein is CASSFLTDTQYF.

The chain couples TRBV6-1 to TRBJ2-3; 8 nucleotides agree with TRBD1. The CDR3 has 14 amino acids. Per germline, CDR1 MNHNS and CDR2 SASEGT. The J segment lost 4 bases and the V segment lost 9 bases, leaving 9 bases of the junction unmatched. For the CDR3, the DNA is TGTGCCAGTTCCGAACAGGGGGGTGCAGATACGCAGTATTTT. This encodes CASSEQGGADTQYF.

The chain employs TRBV30 and TRBJ2-5; possibly TRBD1 for D (6 bases). V lost 0 bases, J lost 3 bases, and 14 bases lay in between. Looked up from germline, CDR1 is GTSNPN and CDR2 is SVGIG (reference sequence). CDR3 length: 15 amino acids. Here the CDR3 DNA reads TGTGCCTGGAGTGTTGGGGGCCCTGGGGAAGAGACCCAGTACTTC. It specifies CAWSVGGPGEETQYF.

V gene TRBV7-2 combines with J gene TRBJ2-1; D perhaps matches TRBD2 (6 bases). Trimming took off 4 bases at V and 4 bases at J, with 17 bases between the two ends. CDR3 length: 16 amino acids. Germline CDR1 is SGHTA and CDR2 is FQGNSA. The CDR3 region is CASSWALSGGYNEQFF. In DNA form, the CDR3 reads TGTGCCAGCAGCTGGGCCCTCTCCGGGGGTTACAATGAGCAGTTCTTC.

The V gene is TRBV4-2, the J gene TRBJ2-7; possibly TRBD2 for D (5 bases). The CDR3 extends over 13 amino acids. The germline CDR1 and CDR2 sequences are LGHNA and YNFKEQ. Deletions cut 5 bases from V and 2 bases from J, with 10 bases between. The DNA for the CDR3 is TGTGCCAGCAGCGGCCGGGGTCCCTACGAGCAGTACTTC. Translation: CASSGRGPYEQYF.

The chain employs TRBV5-1 and TRBJ2-1; 8 bases agree with TRBD2. The germline CDR1 and CDR2 sequences are SGHRS and YFSETQ. Trimming at V came to 5 bases and at J to 0 bases, leaving 4 bases not matched to a gene. The CDR3 consists of 15 residues. The CDR3 coding sequence is TGCGCCAGCAGAATAGCGGGGAGCTCCTACAATGAGCAGTTCTTC. This codes for CASRIAGSSYNEQFF.